This is a list of T cell receptor beta chains from one sample in a study of cytomegalovirus exposure and HLA in healthy donors. Data came from immunoSEQ multiplex PCR; TCRdb stores just in-frame clones and leaves some out. The table has a few hundred thousand clones, around nine tenths seen once. Sequencing used PBMCs. These receptors all stem from a woman between 18 and 30 years old in good health and CMV-seronegative. CDR3s leave out the opening cysteine and the closing phenylalanine or tryptophan.

J gene | V gene | CDR3 protein
TRBJ2-1 | TRBV30 | AARWDNEQF
TRBJ1-1 | TRBV13 | ASSRGQVNTEAF
TRBJ2-7 | TRBV5-1 | ASSLEDYEQY
TRBJ2-5 | TRBV25-1 | ASSPGQGLALETQY
TRBJ2-1 | TRBV30 | AWSRDSNNEQF
TRBJ2-7 | TRBV27 | ASRSGIIAGGRYEQY
TRBJ1-3 | TRBV5-1 | ASSSTGGNTIY
TRBJ2-7 | TRBV11-3 | ASSSAGGYEQY
TRBJ2-7 | TRBV28 | ASRAIRGPTYEQY
TRBJ2-4 | TRBV18 | ASSPPGTVFAKNIQY
TRBJ2-3 | TRBV7-2 | ASSPRSGRSADTQY
TRBJ2-1 | TRBV9 | ASSVGAGRDFGDIEQF
TRBJ1-2 | TRBV5-5 | ASSLDRVIGYT
TRBJ2-5 | TRBV4-1 | ASSQASGQGLETQY
TRBJ2-3 | TRBV28 | ASSFRGPGDTQY
TRBJ2-2 | TRBV28 | ASSLLGQGPGTGELF
TRBJ1-4 | TRBV2 | ASSEAGRGLF
TRBJ1-5 | TRBV6-5 | ASSRGRGQPQH
TRBJ2-1 | TRBV5-4 | ASSLSREGEQF
TRBJ2-2 | TRBV12-5 | ASGASGLSANTGELF
TRBJ2-5 | TRBV30 | AWSVLRGIQETQY
TRBJ2-2 | TRBV6-5 | ASSPRTVNTGELF
TRBJ1-6 | TRBV7-3 | ASSLAGDSPLH
TRBJ2-2 | TRBV28 | ASNPGGATGELF
TRBJ2-1 | TRBV9 | ASRIRGDRHEQF
TRBJ2-7 | TRBV6-1 | ASSERDRVYEQY
TRBJ2-1 | TRBV6-4 | ASSVLAGSSYNEQF
TRBJ1-2 | TRBV28 | ASSLNIRVGYT
TRBJ1-6 | TRBV15 | ATSRGTGGGLNNSPLH
TRBJ1-5 | TRBV10-3 | AISEDRSQPQH
TRBJ1-2 | TRBV27 | ASSSPGYGYT
TRBJ1-3 | TRBV5-1 | ASRRDSGNTIY
TRBJ2-5 | TRBV15 | ATSRGVAAGGPEQETQY
TRBJ2-7 | TRBV9 | ASSEPLAADLSYEQY
TRBJ1-1 | TRBV25-1 | ASMGDLPLSAF
TRBJ1-2 | TRBV5-1 | ASSPDRASGYGYT
TRBJ2-1 | TRBV6-1 | ASRGGLARHNEQF
TRBJ2-3 | TRBV5-8 | ASSFLRGPALDTQY
TRBJ2-3 | TRBV27 | ASQQGVDTQY
TRBJ2-7 | TRBV7-3 | ASSLMPGQGMEQY
TRBJ1-5 | TRBV27 | ASSLMGQRNQPQH